Given below is one T cell receptor (beta chain) in context. Its antigen is not known. This specimen comes from a study of OX40 agonist ivuxolimab in advanced cancers. Study summary: Age averaged around 58 years (range roughly 23 to 85), and less than 85% were male. Earlier treatment with anti-PD-1, anti-PD-L1 or anti-CTLA-4 was permitted, and 35% to 45% had received some.

Study observations and caveats: Relatively little clonal expansion, among the lowest observed, appeared in partial responders at 0.1-3.0 mg/kg. Part of the nonresponder group also had normalized T-cell clonal expansion that was low.

V was cut by 2 bases and J by 1 base, with 14 bases left in between. This CDR3 is built from 17 residues. The germline V gene has CDR1 MGHRA and CDR2 YSYEKL. The repertoire was sequenced with immunoSEQ multiplex PCR; TCRdb's copy has only in-frame clones and lacks some. The sample includes 65,000 to 100,000 clones, almost 90% of them seen just once. The chain has TRBV4-1 and TRBJ2-2; the D gene is possibly TRBD1 (6 bases). The source material was CD4+ or CD8+ T cells sorted from blood, sampled in a trial of the OX40 agonist ivuxolimab. The sequence was obtained from an adult with an advanced solid tumor such as melanoma, head and neck, liver or kidney cancer. The CDR3 region has the DNA TGCGCCAGCAGCCAACGGACAGACATACTGAACACCGGGGAGCTGTTTTTT. This translates into CASSQRTDILNTGELFF.